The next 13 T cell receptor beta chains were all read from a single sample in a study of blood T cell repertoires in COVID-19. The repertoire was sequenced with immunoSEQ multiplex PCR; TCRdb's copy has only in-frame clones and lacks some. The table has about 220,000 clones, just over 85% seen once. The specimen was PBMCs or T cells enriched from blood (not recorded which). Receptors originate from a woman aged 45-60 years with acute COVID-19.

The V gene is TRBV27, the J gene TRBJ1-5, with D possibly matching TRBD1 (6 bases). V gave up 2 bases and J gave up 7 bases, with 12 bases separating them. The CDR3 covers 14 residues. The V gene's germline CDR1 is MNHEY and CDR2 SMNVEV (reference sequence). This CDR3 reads CASSLQGRGQPQHF. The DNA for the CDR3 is TGTGCCAGCAGTTTACAGGGGCGCGGCCAGCCCCAGCATTTT.

CDR3 DNA sequence: TGTGCCAGCAGCTGGACAGTTGAAGCTTTCTTT. This translates into CASSWTVEAFF. The rearrangement links TRBV7-9 to TRBJ1-1; the D gene is possibly TRBD1 (6 bases). CDR3 size: 11 residues. Germline V gene data show CDR1 as SEHNR and CDR2 as FQNEAQ (reference sequence). Trimming took off 4 bases at V and 7 bases at J, with 7 bases between the two ends.

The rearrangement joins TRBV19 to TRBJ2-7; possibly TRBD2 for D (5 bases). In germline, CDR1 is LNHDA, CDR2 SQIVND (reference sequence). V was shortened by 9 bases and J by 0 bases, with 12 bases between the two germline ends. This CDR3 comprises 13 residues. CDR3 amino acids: CASARTDSYEQYF. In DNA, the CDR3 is TGTGCCAGCGCCCGGACTGACTCCTACGAGCAGTACTTC.

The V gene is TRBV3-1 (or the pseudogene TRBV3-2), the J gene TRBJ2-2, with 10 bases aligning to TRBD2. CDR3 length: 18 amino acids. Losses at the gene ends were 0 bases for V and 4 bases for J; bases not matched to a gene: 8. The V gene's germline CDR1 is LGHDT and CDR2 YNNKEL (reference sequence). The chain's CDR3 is CASSQEGLAGVGTGELFF. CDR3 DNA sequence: TGTGCCAGCAGCCAAGAAGGCCTAGCGGGAGTAGGCACCGGGGAGCTGTTTTTT.

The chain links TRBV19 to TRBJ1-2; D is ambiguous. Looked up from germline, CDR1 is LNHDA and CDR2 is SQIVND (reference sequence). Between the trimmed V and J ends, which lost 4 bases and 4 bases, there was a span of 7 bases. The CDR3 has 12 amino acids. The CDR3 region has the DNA TGTGCCAGTAGTACGGCAGGCTATGGCTACACCTTC. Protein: CASSTAGYGYTF.

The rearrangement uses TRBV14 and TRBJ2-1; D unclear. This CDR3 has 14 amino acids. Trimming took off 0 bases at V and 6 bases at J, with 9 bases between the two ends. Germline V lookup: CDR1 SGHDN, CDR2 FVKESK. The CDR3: CASSQELSINEQFF. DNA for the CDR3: TGTGCCAGCAGCCAAGAATTGAGTATCAATGAGCAGTTCTTC.

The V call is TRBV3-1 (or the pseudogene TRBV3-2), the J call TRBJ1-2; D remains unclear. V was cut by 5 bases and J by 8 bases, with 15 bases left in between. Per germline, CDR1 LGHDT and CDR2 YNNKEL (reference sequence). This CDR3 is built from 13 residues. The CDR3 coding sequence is TGTGCCAGCAGCTCATACAGCATAGGAGGCTACACCTTC. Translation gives CASSSYSIGGYTF.

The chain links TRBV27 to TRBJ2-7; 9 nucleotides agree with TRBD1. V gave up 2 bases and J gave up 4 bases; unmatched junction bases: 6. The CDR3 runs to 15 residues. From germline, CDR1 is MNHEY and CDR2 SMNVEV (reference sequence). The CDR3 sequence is CASSLGTGRRYEQYF. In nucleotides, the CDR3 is TGTGCCAGCAGTTTAGGGACAGGGAGGAGGTACGAGCAGTACTTC.

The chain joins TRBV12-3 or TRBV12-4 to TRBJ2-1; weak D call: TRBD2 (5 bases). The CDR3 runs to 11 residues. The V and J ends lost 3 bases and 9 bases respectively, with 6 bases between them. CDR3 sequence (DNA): TGTGCCAGCAGTTTGAGCGGTGAGCAGTTCTTC. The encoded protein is CASSLSGEQFF.

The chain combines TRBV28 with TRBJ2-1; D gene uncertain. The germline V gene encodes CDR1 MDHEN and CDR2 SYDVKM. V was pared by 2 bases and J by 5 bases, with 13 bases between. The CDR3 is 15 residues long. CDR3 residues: CASSLTSRVDNEQFF. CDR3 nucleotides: TGTGCCAGCAGTTTAACGTCCCGGGTAGACAATGAGCAGTTCTTC.

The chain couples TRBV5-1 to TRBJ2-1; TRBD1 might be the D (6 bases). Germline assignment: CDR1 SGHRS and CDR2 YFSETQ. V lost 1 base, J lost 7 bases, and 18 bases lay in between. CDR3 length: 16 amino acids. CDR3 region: CASSLRVATGQNEQFF. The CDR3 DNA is TGCGCCAGCAGCTTGAGGGTAGCAACAGGGCAGAATGAGCAGTTCTTC.

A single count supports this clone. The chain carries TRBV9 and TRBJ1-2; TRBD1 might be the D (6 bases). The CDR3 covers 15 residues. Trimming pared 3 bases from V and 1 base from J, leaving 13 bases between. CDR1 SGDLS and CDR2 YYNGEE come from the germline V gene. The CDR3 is CASSAQGILNYGYTF. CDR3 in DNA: TGTGCCAGCAGCGCGCAGGGGATCCTTAACTATGGCTACACCTTC.

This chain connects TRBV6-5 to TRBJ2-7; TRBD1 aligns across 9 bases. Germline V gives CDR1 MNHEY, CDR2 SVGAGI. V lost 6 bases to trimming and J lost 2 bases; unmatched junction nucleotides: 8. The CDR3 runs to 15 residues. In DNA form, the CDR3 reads TGTGCCAGCAGGGGACCGGACAGGGGAACCTACGAGCAGTACTTC. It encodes CASRGPDRGTYEQYF.